The 25 T cell receptor beta chains listed next were all sequenced from one sample in a study of a mutant IDH1 vaccine in newly diagnosed glioma. Time point indicated: week 5, during vaccination. Each dose of the vaccine consisted of 300 ug of mutant IDH1 20-mer peptide, with topical imiquimod. The antigens these receptors bind are not known. TCRdb's table, derived via immunoSEQ multiplex PCR, lists solely in-frame clones and lacks some. The table shows fewer than 65,000 clones, with about 81% occurring only once. Sequenced material: PBMCs, taken from a glioma patient whose treatment included an IDH1 peptide vaccine. The receptors derive from a man aged 25 to 40 with glioma.

The V gene is TRBV10-2, the J gene TRBJ1-4, with a possible D match to TRBD1 (5 bases). Deletions cut 6 bases from V and 5 bases from J, with 13 bases between. In germline, CDR1 is WSHSY, CDR2 SAAADI. CDR3 length: 14 amino acids. CDR3 nucleotide sequence: TGCGCCAGCAGGGTAGGGGCCGGGAATGAAAAACTGTTTTTT. As protein: CASRVGAGNEKLFF.

This sequence joins TRBV7-7 and TRBJ2-2; D unresolved. The CDR3 loop spans 13 amino acids. CDR1 SSHAT and CDR2 FNYEAQ come from the germline V gene (reference sequence). V was pared by 4 bases and J by 4 bases, with 7 bases between. The CDR3 loop reads CASSSAFTGELFF. CDR3 in DNA: TGTGCCAGCAGCTCAGCATTCACCGGGGAGCTGTTTTTT.

This rearrangement joins TRBV6-5 to TRBJ2-7; 7 bases are a match to TRBD1. The junction had 13 bases not matched to a gene; V was cut back by 11 bases and J by 0 bases. Germline V CDR1 and CDR2: MNHEY, SVGAGI. This CDR3 is 15 amino acids long. The CDR3 reads CAGLPTGITSYEQYF. The CDR3 bases are TGTGCCGGATTACCGACAGGGATCACCTCCTACGAGCAGTACTTC.

V usage is TRBV6-5 and J usage is TRBJ2-2, with D possibly matching TRBD2 (6 bases). Germline CDR1 MNHEY, CDR2 SVGAGI. This CDR3 comprises 13 residues. V was shortened by 4 bases and J by 8 bases, with 11 bases between the two germline ends. The CDR3 DNA reads as TGTGCCAGCAGTTTAACGGGAGCAGGGGAGCTGTTTTTT. Its translation is CASSLTGAGELFF.

The V call is TRBV6-5, the J call TRBJ1-1; D possibly corresponds to TRBD1 (6 bases). Germline loops: CDR1 MNHEY, CDR2 SVGAGI. There are 14 residues in the CDR3. The ends were cut back, 5 bases at V and 1 base at J, with 11 bases in the middle. This CDR3 is CASSTRDKNTEAFF. CDR3 DNA sequence: TGTGCCAGCAGTACCCGGGACAAGAACACTGAAGCTTTCTTT.

V is TRBV19 and J is TRBJ2-7, with D perhaps matching TRBD1 (7 bases). The CDR3 has 14 residues. V lost 3 bases, J lost 1 base, and 10 bases lay in between. In germline, CDR1 is LNHDA, CDR2 SQIVND (reference sequence). The CDR3 DNA is TGTGCCAGTAGTATCGCGGGACAGTCCTACGAGCAGTACTTC. It is translated as CASSIAGQSYEQYF. Supplemented by reference TRBV19 and TRBJ2-7, the full variable domain reads DGGITQSPKYLFRKEGQNVTLSCEQNLNHDAMYWYRQDPGQGLRLIYYSQIVNDFQKGDIAEGYSVSREKKESFPLTVTSAQKNPTAFYLCASSIAGQSYEQYFGPGTRLTVT.

The V call is TRBV10-1, the J call TRBJ2-3; possibly TRBD2 for D (7 bases). Trimming took off 3 bases at V and 5 bases at J, with 12 bases between the two ends. Per the germline V gene, CDR1 is WNHNN and CDR2 is SYGVQD (reference sequence). The CDR3 length is 14 residues. CDR3 protein: CASSDGGAIDTQYF. In nucleotides, the CDR3 is TGCGCCAGCAGTGATGGGGGGGCCATAGATACGCAGTATTTT.

This rearrangement joins TRBV6-1 to TRBJ1-2; 11 bases agree with TRBD1. The CDR3 sequence is 17 residues long. Per the germline V gene, CDR1 is MNHNS and CDR2 is SASEGT. V was pared by 6 bases and J by 8 bases, with 17 bases of the junction left unmatched. The CDR3 region has the DNA TGTGCCAGCAGGGAACCGGGACAGGGGGTATGGGGGAAGGGCTACACCTTC. Protein sequence: CASREPGQGVWGKGYTF.

CDR3 nucleotide sequence: TGTGCCAGCAGTGAAAGGGGGGGTTGGATAGGTGAAAAACTGTTTTTT. This codes for CASSERGGWIGEKLFF. The rearrangement links TRBV6-1 to TRBJ1-4, with TRBD1 as a possible D gene (6 bases). The CDR3 covers 16 residues. The V gene's germline CDR1 is MNHNS and CDR2 SASEGT. The V gene lost 2 bases and the J gene lost 7 bases, with 17 bases spanning the gap.

The CDR3 sequence is CASSLRTGYEQYF. The CDR3 DNA is TGTGCCAGCAGTTTAAGGACAGGCTACGAGCAGTACTTC. The rearrangement links TRBV27 to TRBJ2-7, with TRBD1 matching over 7 bases. With V trimmed by 2 bases and J by 3 bases, 1 base remained unmatched. The CDR3 length is 13 residues. The germline gives CDR1 MNHEY, CDR2 SMNVEV (reference sequence).

The genes are TRBV5-5 and TRBJ1-5, with 10 bases aligning to TRBD1. Trimming took 4 bases from V and 3 from J; bases not matched to a gene: 7. Germline V lookup: CDR1 SGHKS, CDR2 YYEKEE (reference sequence). CDR3 length equals 16 residues. The CDR3 DNA is TGTGCCAGCAGCCTCGGGACAGGGGACCACAATCAGCCCCAGCATTTT. Translated, it gives CASSLGTGDHNQPQHF.

The V and J genes are TRBV5-4 and TRBJ2-5; 7 bases are a match to TRBD1. Germline CDR1 reads SGHNT; CDR2 reads YYREEE (reference sequence). The CDR3 totals 14 residues. V gave up 4 bases and J gave up 2 bases; unmatched junction bases: 5. The CDR3 coding sequence is TGTGCCAGCAGCCAGGGGGTTTATCAAGAGACCCAGTACTTC. Its protein product is CASSQGVYQETQYF.

The chain carries TRBV27 and TRBJ1-5; the D is unclear. The CDR3 sequence is 13 residues long. Germline loops: CDR1 MNHEY, CDR2 SMNVEV (reference sequence). The V end lost 6 bases, the J end lost 4 bases, and 10 bases lay between the germline ends. The CDR3 protein is CASSFSSNQPQHF. The CDR3, as DNA: TGTGCCAGCAGCTTTTCGTCAAATCAGCCCCAGCATTTT.

The genes are TRBV15 and TRBJ2-1; 8 nucleotides match TRBD1. CDR3 length: 16 residues. V lost 3 bases and J lost 4; bases outside the gene matches: 8. The germline CDR1 and CDR2 sequences are LNHNV and YYDKDF (reference sequence). The CDR3 sequence: CATSSDRGTGYNEQFF. CDR3 coding DNA: TGTGCCACCAGCAGCGATAGGGGGACAGGATACAATGAGCAGTTCTTC. Supplemented by reference TRBV15 and TRBJ2-1, the full variable domain reads DAMVIQNPRYQVTQFGKPVTLSCSQTLNHNVMYWYQQKSSQAPKLLFHYYDKDFNNEADTPDNFQSRRPNTSFCFLDIRSPGLGDTAMYLCATSSDRGTGYNEQFFGPGTRLTVL.

CDR3 sequence reads: CASSRDRGRDGYTF. The DNA of the CDR3 is TGTGCCAGTAGCCGGGACAGGGGGCGAGATGGCTACACCTTC. This chain links TRBV19 with TRBJ1-2, with 12 bases identical to TRBD1. The CDR3 covers 14 residues. The V and J ends lost 6 bases and 6 bases, in that order; junction bases with no gene match: 5. Germline CDR1 reads LNHDA; CDR2 reads SQIVND (reference sequence).

This clone turned up a few times. The chain links TRBV6-6 to TRBJ1-5; 12 nucleotides match TRBD1. Germline trimming cut 2 bases from V and 7 bases from J; bases unmatched to any gene: 6. This CDR3 comprises 16 residues. The germline gives CDR1 MNHNY, CDR2 SVGAGI (reference sequence). This CDR3 is CASSYRDRGHGQPQHF. The CDR3 bases are TGTGCCAGCAGTTACCGGGACAGGGGGCATGGACAGCCCCAGCATTTT.

The chain couples TRBV25-1 to TRBJ2-1, with 8 bases identical to TRBD2. V shed 10 bases and J 4 bases; nucleotides not matched to a gene: 3. The CDR3 consists of 12 residues. In germline, CDR1 is MGHDK, CDR2 SYGVNS. DNA for the CDR3: TGTGCCACCTCGGGGGGGTACAATGAGCAGTTCTTC. It specifies CATSGGYNEQFF.

The chain is built from TRBV5-5 and TRBJ1-6; 7 bases are shared with TRBD1. The CDR3 consists of 14 residues. From germline, CDR1 is SGHKS and CDR2 YYEKEE (reference sequence). The V segment lost 6 bases and the J segment 6 bases; nucleotides outside the gene matches: 6. The CDR3 nucleotides are TGTGCCAGCATATCGGGACAGAGTAATTCACCCCTCCACTTT. Amino acids: CASISGQSNSPLHF.

The chain joins TRBV7-9 to TRBJ1-2, with 8 bases matching TRBD1. V lost 6 bases and J lost 8; bases outside the gene matches: 5. The V gene's germline CDR1 is SEHNR and CDR2 FQNEAQ (reference sequence). CDR3 length: 12 amino acids. The CDR3 DNA follows: TGTGCCAGCAGTCAGGGGGCAGGCGGCTACACCTTC. Amino acids: CASSQGAGGYTF.

The rearrangement uses TRBV18 and TRBJ1-1; 9 bases match TRBD1. The CDR3 runs 15 residues. Trimming cost V 4 bases and J 1 base; bases outside gene matches: 4. The germline gives CDR1 KGHSH, CDR2 LQKENI. CDR3 sequence reads: CASSRTTGGNTEAFF. DNA for the CDR3: TGTGCCAGCTCACGGACGACAGGGGGGAACACTGAAGCTTTCTTT.

The genes are TRBV11-2 and TRBJ1-6; D unresolved. CDR3 size: 12 residues. From germline, CDR1 is SGHAT and CDR2 FQNNGV. Trimming shortened V by 6 bases and J by 10 bases, and 10 bases separated the two germline ends. In nucleotides, the CDR3 is TGTGCCAGCAGGACCTATGGGTCACCCCTCCACTTT. It translates to CASRTYGSPLHF. The whole variable domain, remainder taken from reference TRBV11-2 and TRBJ1-6, is EAGVAQSPRYKIIEKRQSVAFWCNPISGHATLYWYQQILGQGPKLLIQFQNNGVVDDSQLPKDRFSAERLKGVDSTLKIQPAKLEDSAVYLCASRTYGSPLHFGNGTRLTVT.

Within the sample, this clone is medium-sized. The chain employs TRBV4-2 and TRBJ2-5; TRBD2 matches 9 bases. V lost 1 base and J lost 2; bases outside the gene matches: 5. CDR3 length: 16 amino acids. CDR1 is LGHNA and CDR2 is YNFKEQ in the germline V gene. The CDR3: CASSQATSGPQETQYF. CDR3 bases: TGTGCCAGCAGCCAAGCCACTAGCGGGCCTCAAGAGACCCAGTACTTC.

The chain uses TRBV5-6 and TRBJ1-1; possibly TRBD1 for D (6 bases). Per germline, CDR1 SGHDT and CDR2 YYEEEE. CDR3 length: 15 amino acids. V was pared by 5 bases and J by 6 bases, with 20 bases between. DNA for the CDR3: TGTGCCAGCAGAAAGAATCTACAGGGATCCCCTGAAGCTTTCTTT. Its protein product is CASRKNLQGSPEAFF.

The chain carries TRBV5-1 and TRBJ1-2, with a possible D match to TRBD1 (5 bases). CDR1 is SGHRS and CDR2 is YFSETQ in the germline V gene. This CDR3 has 16 amino acids. V was shortened by 2 bases and J by 0 bases, with 14 bases between the two germline ends. The CDR3 nucleotides are TGCGCCAGCAGCTTCAAGACCGGGGCAGCTAACTATGGCTACACCTTC. This encodes CASSFKTGAANYGYTF.

This sequence joins TRBV7-9 and TRBJ1-2, with 7 positions matching TRBD1. The V gene end was trimmed by 2 bases and the J gene end by 8 bases; junction bases not matched to a gene: 5. The length of the CDR3 is 13 residues. The germline V gene has CDR1 SEHNR and CDR2 FQNEAQ (reference sequence). CDR3 protein: CASSLRDRNGYTF. CDR3 nucleotide sequence: TGTGCCAGCAGCTTAAGGGACAGAAACGGCTACACCTTC.